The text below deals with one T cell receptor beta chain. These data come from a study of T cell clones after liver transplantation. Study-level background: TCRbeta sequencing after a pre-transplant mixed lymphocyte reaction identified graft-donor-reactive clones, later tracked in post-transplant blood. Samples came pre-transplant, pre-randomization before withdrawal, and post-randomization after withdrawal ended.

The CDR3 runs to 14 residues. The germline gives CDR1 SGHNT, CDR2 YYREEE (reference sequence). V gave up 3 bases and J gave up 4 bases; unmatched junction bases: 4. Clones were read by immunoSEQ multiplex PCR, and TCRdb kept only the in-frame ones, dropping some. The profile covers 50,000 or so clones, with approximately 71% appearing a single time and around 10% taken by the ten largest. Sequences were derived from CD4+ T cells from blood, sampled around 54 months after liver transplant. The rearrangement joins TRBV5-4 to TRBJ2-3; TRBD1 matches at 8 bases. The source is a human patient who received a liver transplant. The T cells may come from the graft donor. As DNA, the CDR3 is TGTGCCAGCAGCTCTGGACAGGGCTCAGATACGCAGTATTTT. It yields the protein CASSSGQGSDTQYF. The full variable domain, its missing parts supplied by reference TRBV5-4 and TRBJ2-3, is ETGVTQSPTHLIKTRGQQVTLRCSSQSGHNTVSWYQQALGQGPQFIFQYYREEENGRGNFPPRFSGLQFPNYSSELNVNALELDDSALYLCASSSGQGSDTQYFGPGTRLTVL.